This T cell receptor (beta chain) is drawn from a study of blood T cell repertoires in COVID-19. Study overall: Acute and convalescent COVID-19 samples came from the United States, Italy and Spain.

Germline V lookup: CDR1 KGHSH, CDR2 LQKENI. The CDR3 has 11 amino acids. V dropped 3 bases and J dropped 8 bases, with 2 bases sitting between them. Individuals drawn from about 26 US areas were about 18 to 90 years old. Participants' reported clinical history set cohort assignment. Each exposed participant met a COVID-19 case in the 2 weeks preceding study entry. Clones were sequenced by immunoSEQ multiplex PCR, and TCRdb holds only the in-frame ones, with some missing. The sample has fewer than 350,000 clones, about 85% seen once; the top ten hold 1.9%. The sample consisted of PBMCs or T cells enriched from blood (not recorded which). The clonotype was recovered from a woman aged 25-40 years who had been exposed to COVID-19. The J gene is TRBJ1-6, the V gene TRBV18; D ambiguous. The chain's CDR3 is CASSPDSPLHF. DNA of the CDR3: TGTGCCAGCTCACCCGATTCACCCCTCCACTTT.